These T cell receptor beta chains were read from a single sample in a study of type 1 and type 2 diabetes patients. A single record per CDR3 protein comes from TCRdb applying MiXCR to the multiplex PCR reads. Of around 300,000 distinct CDR3 sequences in the sample, 40% to 50% were seen once. The sample comprised peripheral blood mononuclear cells (PBMCs). These TCRs come from a man younger than 35 with type 2 diabetes. The CDR3 runs from the conserved cysteine through the conserved F or W. Rows may omit the clone size; those that give it use once, few, many or a size class.

size	J	V	CDR3
-	TRBJ1-2	TRBV24-1	CATSDWTYGYTF
few	TRBJ2-7	TRBV6-2/TRBV6-3	CASSAGFPYGEQYF
few	TRBJ2-7	TRBV15	CAIKAGGSDEQYF
few	TRBJ2-7	TRBV30	CAWSGAGMDEQYF
-	-	TRBV5-6	CASSSGLESYEQYF
-	TRBJ2-7	TRBV5-1	CASSQGDVEYYEQYF
-	TRBJ2-5	TRBV12-3/TRBV12-4	CASRDTSKETQYF
many	TRBJ2-5	TRBV15	CATSRGQGKETQYF
few	TRBJ2-3	TRBV20-1	CSARDLPGTADTQYF
once	-	TRBV19	CASSEAGLAETQYF
-	TRBJ2-7	TRBV10-1	CASSELPSRVEQYF
few	TRBJ1-1	TRBV7-9	CASSRQGMHTEAFF
-	TRBJ2-7	TRBV29-1	CSVELRDNYEQYF
once	TRBJ2-5	TRBV10-3	CASSRGGGAQIYTETQYF
-	TRBJ2-7	TRBV29-1	CSVVLQSSYEQYF
-	TRBJ1-2	TRBV6-5	CASSYVGQVDGYTF
-	TRBJ2-3	TRBV4-3	CASSQASPVGVGDTQYF
-	TRBJ1-2	TRBV30	CASTGLYNYGYTF
-	TRBJ2-5	TRBV2	CASYLAGDLQETQYF
-	TRBJ1-5	TRBV12-3/TRBV12-4	CATSTGNQPQHF
few	TRBJ1-1	TRBV20-1	CSARWGDYNTEAFF
few	TRBJ2-7	TRBV20-1	CSATRAVYYEQYF
-	TRBJ1-2	TRBV7-9	CASSLRTGDGGYTF
few	TRBJ2-7	TRBV27	CASSDRLHSYEQYF
-	TRBJ2-4	TRBV10-1	CASSEGLAEGTIQYF
-	TRBJ2-3	TRBV2	CASGDTGLSTDTQYF
-	TRBJ1-5	TRBV30	CAWSGGAGSYQPQHF
-	TRBJ2-7	TRBV6-6	CASSSQGPPYEQYF